Listed below are T cell receptor beta chains from one sample, sequenced in a study of blood T cell repertoires in COVID-19. Here immunoSEQ multiplex PCR was the method, and the copy in TCRdb shows in-frame clones only, minus some. This sample carries hundreds of thousands of clones, approximately 90% of them seen once, and the ten largest clones take 4%. The sequencing sample was made of peripheral blood. Every receptor here comes from a woman in her forties or fifties with active or convalescent COVID-19. Both conserved end residues are part of each CDR3. The D gene is left open where the match is weak. For some rows the clone size is stated as once, few or many, or as a class when expanded; others skip it.

abundance: NA
v_gene: TRBV28
j_gene: TRBJ1-5
d_gene: NA
CDR3aa: CASSPTGISSNQPQHF
CDR3nt: TGTGCCAGCAGTCCCACAGGGATATCTAGCAATCAGCCCCAGCATTTT

abundance: NA
v_gene: TRBV15
j_gene: TRBJ2-3
d_gene: NA
CDR3aa: CATSRSLTDTQYF
CDR3nt: TGTGCCACCAGCAGATCTCTCACAGATACGCAGTATTTT

abundance: once
v_gene: TRBV18
j_gene: TRBJ2-7
d_gene: NA
CDR3aa: CASSPGAGEGEQYF
CDR3nt: TGTGCCAGCTCACCAGGGGCAGGGGAGGGCGAGCAGTACTTC

abundance: few
v_gene: TRBV4-3
j_gene: TRBJ2-1
d_gene: TRBD2
CDR3aa: CASSQDYGGRRYNEQFF
CDR3nt: TGCGCCAGCAGCCAAGATTATGGCGGGAGGAGATACAATGAGCAGTTCTTC

abundance: NA
v_gene: TRBV18
j_gene: TRBJ2-7
d_gene: NA
CDR3aa: CASSPNTYEQYF
CDR3nt: TGTGCCAGCTCACCTAACACCTACGAGCAGTACTTC

abundance: NA
v_gene: TRBV2
j_gene: TRBJ2-7
d_gene: TRBD2
CDR3aa: CASSVGSGGMLSGSYEQYF
CDR3nt: TGTGCCAGCAGTGTTGGGAGCGGGGGGATGTTATCGGGTTCCTACGAGCAGTACTTC

abundance: NA
v_gene: TRBV15
j_gene: TRBJ1-2
d_gene: NA
CDR3aa: CATSPDSHYGYTF
CDR3nt: TGTGCCACCTCCCCCGACAGCCACTATGGCTACACCTTC

abundance: NA
v_gene: TRBV11-2
j_gene: TRBJ2-2
d_gene: TRBD2
CDR3aa: CASSSIAGGPVNGELFF
CDR3nt: TGTGCCAGCAGCTCCATAGCGGGGGGGCCTGTTAACGGGGAGCTGTTTTTT

abundance: NA
v_gene: TRBV28
j_gene: TRBJ2-5
d_gene: NA
CDR3aa: CASSLVAGEETQYF
CDR3nt: TGTGCCAGCAGTTTGGTGGCAGGGGAAGAGACCCAGTACTTC

abundance: NA
v_gene: TRBV9
j_gene: TRBJ2-3
d_gene: NA
CDR3aa: CASSATGLLLSDTQYF
CDR3nt: TGTGCCAGCAGCGCGACGGGACTCCTGCTGTCCGATACGCAGTATTTT

abundance: NA
v_gene: TRBV5-6
j_gene: TRBJ1-6
d_gene: TRBD1
CDR3aa: CASSTGTGGSYNSPLHF
CDR3nt: TGTGCCAGCAGCACCGGGACAGGGGGCTCCTATAATTCACCCCTCCACTTT

abundance: NA
v_gene: TRBV12-3/TRBV12-4
j_gene: TRBJ1-1
d_gene: NA
CDR3aa: CASSFGGGTEAFF
CDR3nt: TGTGCCAGCAGTTTCGGGGGAGGTACTGAAGCTTTCTTT

abundance: NA
v_gene: TRBV7-2
j_gene: TRBJ2-1
d_gene: TRBD2
CDR3aa: CASSPSGTSGLDEQFF
CDR3nt: TGTGCCAGCAGCCCTTCCGGGACTAGCGGGCTCGATGAGCAGTTCTTC

abundance: once
v_gene: TRBV7-6
j_gene: TRBJ2-7
d_gene: NA
CDR3aa: CASSPTGGPYFEQYF
CDR3nt: TGTGCCAGCAGCCCGACGGGGGGCCCCTATTTCGAGCAGTACTTC